One sample yielded the 10 T cell receptor beta chains listed below, sequenced in a study of chemoradiotherapy in HPV16-positive cancers. Libraries were prepared by immunoSEQ multiplex PCR; TCRdb keeps only in-frame clonotypes and omits some of them. This table has about 5,400 clones, 65% to 80% appearing once. The sequenced sample was tumor tissue, obtained from a patient who underwent chemoradiotherapy. The receptor source for this set is a human donor with HPV-associated anogenital cancer.

V and J are TRBV5-4 and TRBJ2-7; no clear D. The CDR3 contains 14 residues. In germline, CDR1 is SGHNT, CDR2 YYREEE (reference sequence). V was cut by 1 base and J by 2 bases, with 10 bases left in between. CDR3 DNA sequence: TGTGCCAGCAGCTTGTTTGTCTCTCCCTACGAGCAGTACTTC. Translated: CASSLFVSPYEQYF.

J is TRBJ2-1 and V is TRBV5-1; possibly TRBD2 for D (6 bases). Trimming removed 0 bases at V and 7 bases at J, with 11 bases between. The germline V gene encodes CDR1 SGHRS and CDR2 YFSETQ. The CDR3 runs to 14 residues. The CDR3 is CASSLAGSSNEQFF. The CDR3 nucleotides read TGCGCCAGCAGCTTGGCCGGGAGCTCGAATGAGCAGTTCTTC.

The rearrangement uses TRBV7-9 and TRBJ1-1, with D unclear. The CDR3 extends over 13 amino acids. Per germline, CDR1 SEHNR and CDR2 FQNEAQ (reference sequence). V lost 0 bases and J lost 1, with 3 bases in between. This chain's CDR3 is CASSLAQNTEAFF. The CDR3, as DNA: TGTGCCAGCAGCTTAGCGCAGAACACTGAAGCTTTCTTT. Filled out from reference TRBV7-9 and TRBJ1-1, the complete variable domain reads DTGVSQNPRHKITKRGQNVTFRCDPISEHNRLYWYRQTLGQGPEFLTYFQNEAQLEKSRLLSDRFSAERPKGSFSTLEIQRTEQGDSAMYLCASSLAQNTEAFFGQGTRLTVV.

The chain is built from TRBV9 and TRBJ2-1, with TRBD2 matching 13 bases. CDR1 is SGDLS and CDR2 is YYNGEE in the germline V gene. The ends lost 3 bases at V and 4 bases at J; junction bases unmatched: 4. The CDR3 contains 16 residues. The CDR3 region has the DNA TGTGCCAGCAGCGCATGGACTAGCGGGAGTTACAATGAGCAGTTCTTC. Translating it yields CASSAWTSGSYNEQFF.

The rearrangement links TRBV4-2 to TRBJ2-3, with 8 bases that match TRBD2. CDR1 and CDR2 from the germline V gene are LGHNA and YNFKEQ. The ends lost 0 bases at V and 2 bases at J; junction bases unmatched: 10. CDR3 length equals 18 residues. CDR3 sequence reads: CASSQEVRIAGYTDTQYF. Written as DNA, the CDR3 is TGTGCCAGCAGCCAAGAGGTGAGGATAGCGGGATACACAGATACGCAGTATTTT.

The V gene is TRBV18, the J gene TRBJ2-1; 9 bases are a match to TRBD2. The germline CDR1 and CDR2 sequences are KGHSH and LQKENI. The CDR3 has 16 residues. V lost 3 bases to trimming and J lost 6 bases; unmatched junction nucleotides: 9. The CDR3 protein is CASSPPGTSSLNEQFF. Written as DNA, the CDR3 is TGTGCCAGCTCACCCCCCGGGACTAGCTCCCTCAATGAGCAGTTCTTC.

The rearrangement joins TRBV7-2 to TRBJ2-7; perhaps TRBD1 as D (6 bases). Germline V gene sequence: CDR1 SGHTA, CDR2 FQGNSA. The V and J ends lost 5 bases and 0 bases respectively, with 14 bases between them. The CDR3 loop spans 15 amino acids. CDR3 bases: TGTGCCAGCAGCCCTACAAGAGGGGGCTCCTACGAGCAGTACTTC. This encodes CASSPTRGGSYEQYF.

The V and J genes are TRBV27 and TRBJ1-6; no firm D call. The germline V and J ends were trimmed by 3 bases and 4 bases, with 7 bases remaining between them. Germline assignment: CDR1 MNHEY and CDR2 SMNVEV (reference sequence). CDR3 length equals 14 residues. In DNA, the CDR3 is TGTGCCAGCAGTTTTGGGGAGTATAATTCACCCCTCCACTTT. It is translated as CASSFGEYNSPLHF.

The chain combines TRBV19 with TRBJ2-2; 7 bases are shared with TRBD2. The CDR3 totals 17 residues. Trimming removed 5 bases from V and 7 bases from J; junction bases left unmatched: 16. Germline CDR1 reads LNHDA; CDR2 reads SQIVND (reference sequence). The CDR3 DNA follows: TGTGCCAGTAGTCCCCGGGGGACTACCATCGTTCTCGGGGAGCTGTTTTTT. It yields the protein CASSPRGTTIVLGELFF.

CDR3 DNA: TGTGCCACCAGCAGTCGGGCAGGGAATAGCAATCAGCCCCAGCATTTT. Protein: CATSSRAGNSNQPQHF. V and J are TRBV15 and TRBJ1-5; possibly TRBD1 for D (5 bases). Trimming shortened V by 3 bases and J by 0 bases, and 12 bases separated the two germline ends. Germline CDR1 LNHNV, CDR2 YYDKDF (reference sequence). CDR3 length equals 16 residues.